Below, one TCR beta chain is given with its context. The antigen is not known. The record originates from a study of identical twins. The V gene lost 1 base and the J gene lost 5 bases, with 10 bases spanning the gap. This CDR3 has 14 amino acids. CDR1 is SGHDT and CDR2 is YYEEEE in the germline V gene. Study-level results: Within cord blood, abundant beta clonotypes carried fewer insertions, but memory repertoires showed no such trend. Out-of-frame alpha sequences shared by twins showed excess low generation probability. Weaker excess twin sharing was observed in beta out-of-frame sequences.

Via MiXCR, TCRdb re-called the 5' RACE reads, giving one row per CDR3 protein. The data hold some 500,000 distinct CDR3 sequences, with 14% observed a single time. These data also formed part of another study, on yellow fever vaccine responses in identical twins. From that study: Vaccine T cell responses of twins reportedly seemed partly convergent and partly personalized.

V is TRBV5-6 and J is TRBJ1-5; D unclear. The receptor's source is a woman between 18 and 30 years old in good health. The sample taken for sequencing was CD4+ T cells sorted from blood. In nucleotides, the CDR3 is TGTGCCAGCAGCTTGTACCAGGTCCATCAGCCCCAGCATTTT. The encoded protein is CASSLYQVHQPQHF. Supplemented by reference TRBV5-6 and TRBJ1-5, the full variable domain reads DAGVTQSPTHLIKTRGQQVTLRCSPKSGHDTVSWYQQALGQGPQFIFQYYEEEERQRGNFPDRFSGHQFPNYSSELNVNALLLGDSALYLCASSLYQVHQPQHFGDGTRLSIL.